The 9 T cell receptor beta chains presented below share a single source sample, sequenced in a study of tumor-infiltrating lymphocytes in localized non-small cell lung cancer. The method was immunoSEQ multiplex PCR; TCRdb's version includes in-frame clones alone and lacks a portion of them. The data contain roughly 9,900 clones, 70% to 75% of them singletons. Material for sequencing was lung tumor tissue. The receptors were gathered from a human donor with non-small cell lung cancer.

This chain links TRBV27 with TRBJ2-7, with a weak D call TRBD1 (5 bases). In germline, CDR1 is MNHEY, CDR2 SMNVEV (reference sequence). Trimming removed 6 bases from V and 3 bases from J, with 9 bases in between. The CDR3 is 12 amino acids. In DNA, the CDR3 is TGTGCCAGCAGCCCAGGGTTCTACGAGCAGTACTTC. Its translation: CASSPGFYEQYF.

The CDR3 here is CSAGTGAKNIQYF. DNA of the CDR3: TGCAGCGCCGGGACAGGAGCCAAAAACATTCAGTACTTC. The chain carries TRBV29-1 and TRBJ2-4, with 8 bases lining up with TRBD1. The V and J ends lost 7 bases and 0 bases, in that order; junction bases with no gene match: 2. From germline, CDR1 is SQVTM and CDR2 ANQGSEA. There are 13 residues in the CDR3.

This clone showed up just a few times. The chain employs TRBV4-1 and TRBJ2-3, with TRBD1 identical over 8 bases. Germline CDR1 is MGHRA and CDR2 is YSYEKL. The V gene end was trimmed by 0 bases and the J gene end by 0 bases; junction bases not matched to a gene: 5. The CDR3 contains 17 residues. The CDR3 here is CASSQDTTGVSTDTQYF. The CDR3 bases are TGCGCCAGCAGCCAAGACACGACAGGGGTCAGCACAGATACGCAGTATTTT.

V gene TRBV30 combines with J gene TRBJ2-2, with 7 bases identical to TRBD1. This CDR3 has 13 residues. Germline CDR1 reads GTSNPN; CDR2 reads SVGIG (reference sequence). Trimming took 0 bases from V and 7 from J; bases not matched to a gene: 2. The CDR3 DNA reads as TGTGCCTGGAGTGTTCGACAGGGCGGGGAGCTGTTTTTT. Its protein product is CAWSVRQGGELFF.

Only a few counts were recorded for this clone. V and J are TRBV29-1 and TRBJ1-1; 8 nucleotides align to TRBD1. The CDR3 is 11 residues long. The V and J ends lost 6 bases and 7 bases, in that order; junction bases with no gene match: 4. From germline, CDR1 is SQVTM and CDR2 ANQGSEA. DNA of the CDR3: TGCAGCGTGGGGACAGGCCTTGAAGCTTTCTTT. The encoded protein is CSVGTGLEAFF.

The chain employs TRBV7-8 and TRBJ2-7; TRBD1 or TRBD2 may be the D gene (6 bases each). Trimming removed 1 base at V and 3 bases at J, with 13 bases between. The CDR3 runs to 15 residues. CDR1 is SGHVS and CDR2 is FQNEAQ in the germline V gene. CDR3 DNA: TGTGCCAGCAGCTTAGAGGGGGGTTCGGGCTACGAGCAGTACTTC. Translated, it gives CASSLEGGSGYEQYF. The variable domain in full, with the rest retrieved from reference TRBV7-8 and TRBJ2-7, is GAGVSQSPRYKVAKRGQDVALRCDPISGHVSLFWYQQALGQGPEFLTYFQNEAQLDKSGLPSDRFFAERPEGSVSTLKIQRTQQEDSAVYLCASSLEGGSGYEQYFGPGTRLTVT.

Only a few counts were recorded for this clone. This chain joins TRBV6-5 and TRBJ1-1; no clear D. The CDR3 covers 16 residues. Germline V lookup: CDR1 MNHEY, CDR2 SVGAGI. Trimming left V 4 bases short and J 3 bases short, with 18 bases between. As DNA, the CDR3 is TGTGCCAGCAGTTTTCTGAATCACAACGGAGACACTGAAGCTTTCTTT. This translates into CASSFLNHNGDTEAFF.

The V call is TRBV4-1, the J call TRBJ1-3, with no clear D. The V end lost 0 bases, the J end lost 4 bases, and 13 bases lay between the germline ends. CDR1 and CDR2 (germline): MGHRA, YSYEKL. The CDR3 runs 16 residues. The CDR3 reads CASSQDAGGMGNTIYF. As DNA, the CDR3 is TGCGCCAGCAGCCAAGATGCTGGAGGGATGGGAAACACCATATATTTT.

The CDR3, as DNA: TGTGCCAGCAGCTTGGACAGGGGAAGTGGCTACACCTTC. Its translation is CASSLDRGSGYTF. The J gene is TRBJ1-2, the V gene TRBV5-6; 7 nucleotides agree with TRBD1. Germline V gene sequence: CDR1 SGHDT, CDR2 YYEEEE. CDR3 length: 13 amino acids. Losses at the gene ends were 0 bases for V and 7 bases for J; bases not matched to a gene: 3.